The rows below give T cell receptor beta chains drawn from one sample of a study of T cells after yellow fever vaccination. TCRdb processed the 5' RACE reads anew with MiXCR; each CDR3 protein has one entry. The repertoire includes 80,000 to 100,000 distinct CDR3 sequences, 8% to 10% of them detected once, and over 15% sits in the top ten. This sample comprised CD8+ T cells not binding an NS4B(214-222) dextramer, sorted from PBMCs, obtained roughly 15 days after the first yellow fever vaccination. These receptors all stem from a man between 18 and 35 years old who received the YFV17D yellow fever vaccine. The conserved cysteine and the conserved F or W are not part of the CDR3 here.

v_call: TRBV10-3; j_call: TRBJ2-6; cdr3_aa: AISGPNGPEVTGANVLT
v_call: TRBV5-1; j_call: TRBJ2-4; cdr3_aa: ASSLWVGAKNIQY
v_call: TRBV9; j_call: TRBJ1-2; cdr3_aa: ASSAPAGTPGAGYT
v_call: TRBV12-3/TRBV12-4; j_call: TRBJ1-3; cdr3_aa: ASREVGSGNTIY
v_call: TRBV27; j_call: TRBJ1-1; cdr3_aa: ASSPLTGGGSAF
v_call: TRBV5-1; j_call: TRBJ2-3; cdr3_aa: ASSFRGGQPTDTQY
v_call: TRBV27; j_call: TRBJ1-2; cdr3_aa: ASSFLAGGGYGYT
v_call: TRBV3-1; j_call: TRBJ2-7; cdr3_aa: ASSPSRAGGPYEQY
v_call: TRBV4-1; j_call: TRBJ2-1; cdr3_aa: ASSSPLGGEDEQF
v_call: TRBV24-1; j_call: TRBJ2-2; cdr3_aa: ATVGENTGELF
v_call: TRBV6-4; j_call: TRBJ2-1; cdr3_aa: ASSDVSGAPYNEQF
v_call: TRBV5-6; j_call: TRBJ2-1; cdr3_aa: ASRLGVVEQF
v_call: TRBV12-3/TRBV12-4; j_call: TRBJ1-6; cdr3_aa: ASSSGEVYNSPLH
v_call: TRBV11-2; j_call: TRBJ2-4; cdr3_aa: ASRTDGETKNIQY
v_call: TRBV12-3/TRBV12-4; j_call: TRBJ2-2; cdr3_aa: ASSPHPGDRGTGELF
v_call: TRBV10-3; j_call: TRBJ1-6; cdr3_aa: AISAENNSPLH
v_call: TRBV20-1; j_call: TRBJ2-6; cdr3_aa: SARISGANVLT